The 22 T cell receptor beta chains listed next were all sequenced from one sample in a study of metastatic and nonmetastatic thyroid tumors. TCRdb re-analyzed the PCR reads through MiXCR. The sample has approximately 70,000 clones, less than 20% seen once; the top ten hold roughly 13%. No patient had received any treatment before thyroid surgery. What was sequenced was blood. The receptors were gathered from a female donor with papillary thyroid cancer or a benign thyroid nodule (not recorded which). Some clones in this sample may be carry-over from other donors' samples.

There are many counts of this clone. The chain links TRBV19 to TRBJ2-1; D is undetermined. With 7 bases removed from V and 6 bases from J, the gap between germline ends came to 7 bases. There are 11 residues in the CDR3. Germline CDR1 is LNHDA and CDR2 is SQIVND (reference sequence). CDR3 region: CASKSVNEQFF. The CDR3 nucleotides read TGTGCCAGTAAATCTGTCAATGAGCAGTTCTTC.

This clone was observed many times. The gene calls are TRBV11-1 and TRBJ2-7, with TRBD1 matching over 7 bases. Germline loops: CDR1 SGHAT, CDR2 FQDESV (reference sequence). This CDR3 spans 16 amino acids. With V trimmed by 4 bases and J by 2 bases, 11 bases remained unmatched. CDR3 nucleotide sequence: TGTGCCAGCAGCTCCACCGTGGGACAGTTGGCCTACGAGCAGTACTTC. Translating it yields CASSSTVGQLAYEQYF.

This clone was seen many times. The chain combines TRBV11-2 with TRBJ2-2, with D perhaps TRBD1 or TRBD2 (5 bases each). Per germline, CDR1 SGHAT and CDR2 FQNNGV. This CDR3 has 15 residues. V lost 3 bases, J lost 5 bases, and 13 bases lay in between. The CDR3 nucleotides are TGTGCCAGCAGCTTGGCTCGGGACGGAACCGGGGAGCTGTTTTTT. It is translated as CASSLARDGTGELFF. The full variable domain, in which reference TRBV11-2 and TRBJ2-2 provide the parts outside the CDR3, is EAGVAQSPRYKIIEKRQSVAFWCNPISGHATLYWYQQILGQGPKLLIQFQNNGVVDDSQLPKDRFSAERLKGVDSTLKIQPAKLEDSAVYLCASSLARDGTGELFFGEGSRLTVL.

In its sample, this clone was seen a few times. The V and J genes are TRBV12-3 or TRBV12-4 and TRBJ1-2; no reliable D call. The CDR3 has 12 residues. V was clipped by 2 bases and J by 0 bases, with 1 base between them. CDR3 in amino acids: CASSLSNYGYTF. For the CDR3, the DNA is TGTGCCAGCAGTTTATCTAACTATGGCTACACCTTC.

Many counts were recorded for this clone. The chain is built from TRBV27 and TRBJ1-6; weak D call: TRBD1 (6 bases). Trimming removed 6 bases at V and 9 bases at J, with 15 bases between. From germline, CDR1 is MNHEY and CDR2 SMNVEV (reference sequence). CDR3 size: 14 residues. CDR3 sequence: CASRWDIGVSPLHF. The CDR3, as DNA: TGTGCCAGCAGGTGGGACATTGGTGTTTCACCCCTCCACTTT.

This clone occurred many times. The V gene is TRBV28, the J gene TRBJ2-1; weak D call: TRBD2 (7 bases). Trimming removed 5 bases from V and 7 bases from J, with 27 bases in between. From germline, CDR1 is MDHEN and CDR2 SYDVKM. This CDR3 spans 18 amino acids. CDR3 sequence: CASSLPQGGGSLGNEQFF. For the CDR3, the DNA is TGTGCCAGCAGTCTTCCACAGGGAGGCGGGAGCCTCGGAAATGAGCAGTTCTTC.

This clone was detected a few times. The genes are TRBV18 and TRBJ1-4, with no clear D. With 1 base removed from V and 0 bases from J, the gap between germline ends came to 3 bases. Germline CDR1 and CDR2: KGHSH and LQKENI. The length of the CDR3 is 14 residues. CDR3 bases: TGTGCCAGCTCACCACGGGCAACTAATGAAAAACTGTTTTTT. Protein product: CASSPRATNEKLFF.

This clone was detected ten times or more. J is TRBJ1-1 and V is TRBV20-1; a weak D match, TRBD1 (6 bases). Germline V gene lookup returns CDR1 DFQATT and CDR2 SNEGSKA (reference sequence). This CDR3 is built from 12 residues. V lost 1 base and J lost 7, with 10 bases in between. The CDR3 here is CSARARTVEAFF. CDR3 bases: TGCAGTGCTAGAGCGAGGACAGTTGAAGCTTTCTTT.

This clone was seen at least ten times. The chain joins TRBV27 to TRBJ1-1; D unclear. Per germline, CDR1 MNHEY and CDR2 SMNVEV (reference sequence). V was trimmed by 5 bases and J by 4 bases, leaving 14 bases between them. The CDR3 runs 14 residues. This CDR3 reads CASSIRVQTTEAFF. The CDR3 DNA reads TGTGCCAGCAGTATTAGGGTCCAGACCACTGAAGCTTTCTTT.

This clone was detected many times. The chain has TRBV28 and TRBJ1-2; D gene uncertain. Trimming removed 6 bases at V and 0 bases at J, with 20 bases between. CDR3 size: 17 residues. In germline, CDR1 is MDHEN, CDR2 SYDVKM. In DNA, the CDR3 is TGTGCCAGCAGGTCTACACGTCCCCGAACAGCTAACTATGGCTACACCTTC. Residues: CASRSTRPRTANYGYTF.

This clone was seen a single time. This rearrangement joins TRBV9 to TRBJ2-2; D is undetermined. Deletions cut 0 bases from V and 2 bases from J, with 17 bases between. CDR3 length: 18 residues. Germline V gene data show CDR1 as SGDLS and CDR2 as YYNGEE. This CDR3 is CASSVVAWACPNTGELFF. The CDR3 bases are TGTGCCAGCAGCGTAGTGGCTTGGGCGTGCCCCAACACCGGGGAGCTGTTTTTT.

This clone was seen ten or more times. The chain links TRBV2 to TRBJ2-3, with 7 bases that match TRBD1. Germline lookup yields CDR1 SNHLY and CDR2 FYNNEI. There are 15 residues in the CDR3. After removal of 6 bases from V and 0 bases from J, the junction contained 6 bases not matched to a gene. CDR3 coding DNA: TGTGCCAGCAGCGGGACAGCTATTAGCACAGATACGCAGTATTTT. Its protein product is CASSGTAISTDTQYF.

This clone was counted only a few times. The CDR3 reads CASSLGLDQETQYF. CDR3 DNA sequence: TGCGCCAGCAGCTTGGGATTAGACCAAGAGACCCAGTACTTC. This chain links TRBV5-1 with TRBJ2-5; D not resolved. V was pared by 0 bases and J by 0 bases, with 6 bases between. The CDR3 runs 14 residues. Germline V gene lookup returns CDR1 SGHRS and CDR2 YFSETQ.

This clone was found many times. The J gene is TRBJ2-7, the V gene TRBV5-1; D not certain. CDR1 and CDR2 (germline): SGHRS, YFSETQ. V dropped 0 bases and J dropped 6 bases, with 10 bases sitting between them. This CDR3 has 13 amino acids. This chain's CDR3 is CASSLATSFEQYF. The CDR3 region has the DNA TGCGCCAGCAGCTTGGCTACATCTTTCGAGCAGTACTTC.

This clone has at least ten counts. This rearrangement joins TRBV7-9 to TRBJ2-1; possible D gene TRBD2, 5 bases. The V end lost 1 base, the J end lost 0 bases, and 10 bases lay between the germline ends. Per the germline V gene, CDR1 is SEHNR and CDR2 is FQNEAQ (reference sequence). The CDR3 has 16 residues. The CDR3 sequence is CASSLVVGSSYNEQFF. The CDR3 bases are TGTGCCAGCAGCTTAGTGGTAGGGAGCTCCTACAATGAGCAGTTCTTC.

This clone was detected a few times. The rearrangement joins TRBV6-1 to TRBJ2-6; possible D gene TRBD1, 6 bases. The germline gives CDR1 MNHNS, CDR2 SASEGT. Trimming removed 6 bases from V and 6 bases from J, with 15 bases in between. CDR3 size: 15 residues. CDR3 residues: CASRLQDRPANVLTF. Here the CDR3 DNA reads TGTGCCAGCAGGCTTCAGGACAGACCGGCCAACGTCCTGACTTTC.

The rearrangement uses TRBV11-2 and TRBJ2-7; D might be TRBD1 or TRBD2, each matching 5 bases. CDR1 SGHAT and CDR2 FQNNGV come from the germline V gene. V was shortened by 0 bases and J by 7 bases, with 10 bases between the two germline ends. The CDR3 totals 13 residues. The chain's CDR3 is CASSLEGPGEQYF. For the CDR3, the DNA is TGTGCCAGCAGCTTAGAGGGACCAGGGGAGCAGTACTTC.

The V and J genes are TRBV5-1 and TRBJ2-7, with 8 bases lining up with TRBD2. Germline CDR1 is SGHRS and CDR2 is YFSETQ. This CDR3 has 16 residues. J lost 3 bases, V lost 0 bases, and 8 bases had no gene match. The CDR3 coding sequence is TGCGCCAGCAGCTTGGGGCCGGGACTAGGCGTCTACGAGCAGTACTTC. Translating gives CASSLGPGLGVYEQYF.

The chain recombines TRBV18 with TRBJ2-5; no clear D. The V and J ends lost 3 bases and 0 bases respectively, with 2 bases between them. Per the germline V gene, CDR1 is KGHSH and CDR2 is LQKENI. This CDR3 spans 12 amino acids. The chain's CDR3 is CASSPYQETQYF. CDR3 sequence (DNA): TGTGCCAGCTCACCTTACCAAGAGACCCAGTACTTC. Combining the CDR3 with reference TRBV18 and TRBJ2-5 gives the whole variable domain NAGVMQNPRHLVRRRGQEARLRCSPMKGHSHVYWYRQLPEEGLKFMVYLQKENIIDESGMPKERFSAEFPKEGPSILRIQQVVRGDSAAYFCASSPYQETQYFGPGTRLLVL.

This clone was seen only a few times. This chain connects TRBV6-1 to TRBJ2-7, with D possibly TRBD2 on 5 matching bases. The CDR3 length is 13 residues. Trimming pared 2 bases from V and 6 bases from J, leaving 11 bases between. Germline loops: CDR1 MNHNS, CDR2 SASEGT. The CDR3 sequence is CASSEHWGAEQYF. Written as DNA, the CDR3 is TGTGCCAGCAGTGAACATTGGGGAGCCGAGCAGTACTTC.

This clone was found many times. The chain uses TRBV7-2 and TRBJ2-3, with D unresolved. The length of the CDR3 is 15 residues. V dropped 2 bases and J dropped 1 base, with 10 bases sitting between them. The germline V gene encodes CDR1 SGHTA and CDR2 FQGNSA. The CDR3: CASSLTTWGTDTQYF. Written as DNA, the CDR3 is TGTGCCAGCAGCTTAACGACGTGGGGCACAGATACGCAGTATTTT.

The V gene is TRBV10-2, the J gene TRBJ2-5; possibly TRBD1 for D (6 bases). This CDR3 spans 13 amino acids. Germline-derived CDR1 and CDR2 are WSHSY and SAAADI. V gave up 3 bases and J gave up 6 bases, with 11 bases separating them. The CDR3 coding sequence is TGCGCCAGCAGTGAAGGTCAGGGGCAGACCCAGTACTTC. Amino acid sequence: CASSEGQGQTQYF.